This TCR beta chain emerged from a study of T cell repertoires in cytomegalovirus infection. As for the study in general: Indications came from public TCR beta signatures; they pointed to CMV infection and to a matching HLA type.

Points from the study as a whole: Within the response measured ex vivo, HLA-C-restricted CMV-specific TCR beta clonotypes were dominant.

TCRdb re-called the reads with MiXCR, one entry per CDR3 protein. In the table there are around 530,000 distinct CDR3 sequences, about 15% of which are singletons. The CDR3 consists of 16 residues. The germline V gene has CDR1 SGHDT and CDR2 YYEEEE. J gave up 6 bases and V 0 bases, and 7 bases lay outside the gene matches. The sample holds a few counts of this clonotype. What it binds is not known. The chain employs TRBV5-6 and TRBJ1-5; 9 nucleotides align to TRBD1. The sequence was collected from a human donor in good health (CMV status not recorded). Some clones in this sample may be carry-over from other donors' samples. Sequencing input: CD8+ T cells from PBMCs. CDR3: CASSLDGTGTGQPQHF. DNA of the CDR3: TGTGCCAGCAGCTTGGACGGGACAGGGACCGGTCAGCCCCAGCATTTT. Looking up the rest from reference TRBV5-6 and TRBJ1-5 gives the full variable domain: DAGVTQSPTHLIKTRGQQVTLRCSPKSGHDTVSWYQQALGQGPQFIFQYYEEEERQRGNFPDRFSGHQFPNYSSELNVNALLLGDSALYLCASSLDGTGTGQPQHFGDGTRLSIL.